This TCR beta chain came from a study of blood T cell repertoires in COVID-19. Study context: Samples representing acute and convalescent COVID-19 were sourced from the United States, Italy and Spain. PBMCs, B-cell-depleted T cells, or T cells provided the cDNA or gDNA that made up the material.

This CDR3 is built from 15 residues. V gave up 1 base and J gave up 7 bases, with 14 bases separating them. Germline V gene lookup returns CDR1 LNHNV and CDR2 YYDKDF (reference sequence). Authors' data handling: Amplifying reference gene primers gave estimates of nucleated cell counts. Assay used: immunoSEQ multiplex PCR; TCRdb lists only in-frame clones, some missing. V, J and clone size are those of that table, while D and trimming were read from the DNA. In the table there are about 190,000 clones, roughly 80% of which are singletons. This chain connects TRBV15 to TRBJ2-1; TRBD2 is a possible D gene (6 bases). Sequences were obtained from peripheral blood. This TCR came from a man aged 50 to 60 who had recovered from COVID-19. The CDR3 DNA reads TGTGCCACCAGCAGAGTTCACGGGAGTGGGAATGAGCAGTTCTTC. Encoded protein: CATSRVHGSGNEQFF. Full variable domain (rest looked up from reference TRBV15 and TRBJ2-1): DAMVIQNPRYQVTQFGKPVTLSCSQTLNHNVMYWYQQKSSQAPKLLFHYYDKDFNNEADTPDNFQSRRPNTSFCFLDIRSPGLGDTAMYLCATSRVHGSGNEQFFGPGTRLTVL.